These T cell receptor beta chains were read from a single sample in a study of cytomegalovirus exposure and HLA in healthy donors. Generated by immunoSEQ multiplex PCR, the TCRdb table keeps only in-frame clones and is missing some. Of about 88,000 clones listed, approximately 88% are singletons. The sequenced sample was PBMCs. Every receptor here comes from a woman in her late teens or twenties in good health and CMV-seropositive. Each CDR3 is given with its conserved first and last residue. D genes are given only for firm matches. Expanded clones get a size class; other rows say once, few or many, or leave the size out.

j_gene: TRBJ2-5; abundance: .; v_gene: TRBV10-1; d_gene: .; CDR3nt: TGCGCCAGCAGTGAGTCGAGGGGGGGACGCACCCAAGAGACCCAGTACTTC; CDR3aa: CASSESRGGRTQETQYF
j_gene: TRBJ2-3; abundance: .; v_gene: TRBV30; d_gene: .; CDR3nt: TGTGCCTGGAGTGTATTACAGGGAGATACGCAGTATTTT; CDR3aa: CAWSVLQGDTQYF
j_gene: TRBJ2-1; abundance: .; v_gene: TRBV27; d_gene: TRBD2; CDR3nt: TGTGCCAGCAGTCCCCTAACTAGCGGGGGGGCTGACCATGAGCAGTTCTTC; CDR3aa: CASSPLTSGGADHEQFF
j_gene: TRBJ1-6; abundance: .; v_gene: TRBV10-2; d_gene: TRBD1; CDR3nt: TGCGCCAGCAGTGAGGTTAGGACAGGAGACTATAATTCACCCCTCCACTTT; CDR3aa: CASSEVRTGDYNSPLHF
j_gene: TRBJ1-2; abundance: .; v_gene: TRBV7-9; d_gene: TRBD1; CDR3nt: TGTGCCAGCAGCCATTACCGGGACAGCTACGTCTATGGCTACACCTTC; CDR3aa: CASSHYRDSYVYGYTF
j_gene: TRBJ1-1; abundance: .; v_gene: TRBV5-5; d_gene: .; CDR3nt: TGTGCCAGCACCGTGAGGCGGGACACTGAAGCTTTCTTT; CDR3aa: CASTVRRDTEAFF
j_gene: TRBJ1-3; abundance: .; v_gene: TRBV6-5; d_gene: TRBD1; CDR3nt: TGTGCCAGCAGTCGGTCGACAGGGACGGGAAACACCATATATTTT; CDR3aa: CASSRSTGTGNTIYF
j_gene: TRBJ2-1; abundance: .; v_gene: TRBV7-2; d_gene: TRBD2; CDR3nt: TGTGCCAGCAGCTACGGACTAGCGGGGGTCAACAGGTTCTTC; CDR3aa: CASSYGLAGVNRFF
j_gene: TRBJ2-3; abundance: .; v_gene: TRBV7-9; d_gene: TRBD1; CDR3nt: TGTGCCAGCAGCTTTGTGCCGGGACAGACAGATACGCAGTATTTT; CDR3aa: CASSFVPGQTDTQYF
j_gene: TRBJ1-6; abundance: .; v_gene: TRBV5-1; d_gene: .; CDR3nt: TGCGCCAGCAGCCGCGGGGAGGAGAATTCACCCCTCCACTTT; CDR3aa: CASSRGEENSPLHF
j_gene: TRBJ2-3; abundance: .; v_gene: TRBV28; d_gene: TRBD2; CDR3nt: TGTGCCAGCAGTTTGACTAGCGGGGGTACAGATACGCAGTATTTT; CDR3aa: CASSLTSGGTDTQYF
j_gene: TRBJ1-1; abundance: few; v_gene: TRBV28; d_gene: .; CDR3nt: TGTGCCAGCAGGGGGACTCTGGAGGCCGAAGCTTTCTTT; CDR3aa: CASRGTLEAEAFF
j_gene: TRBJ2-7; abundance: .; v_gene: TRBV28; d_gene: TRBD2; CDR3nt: TGTGCCAGCACCTCAGGGAGGGGCGGCGAGCAGTACTTC; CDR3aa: CASTSGRGGEQYF
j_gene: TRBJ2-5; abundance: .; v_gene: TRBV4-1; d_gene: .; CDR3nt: TGCGCCAGCAGCCAAGTTGGGGGGGAGACCCAGTACTTC; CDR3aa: CASSQVGGETQYF
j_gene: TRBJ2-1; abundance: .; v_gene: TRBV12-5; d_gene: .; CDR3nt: TGTGCTAGTGCCACCTACAATGAGCAGTTCTTC; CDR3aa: CASATYNEQFF
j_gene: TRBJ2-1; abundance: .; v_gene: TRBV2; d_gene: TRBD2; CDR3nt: TGTGCCAGCAGAGCAGTGGGACTAGCGGGGGCCTCTAATGAGCAGTTCTTC; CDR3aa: CASRAVGLAGASNEQFF
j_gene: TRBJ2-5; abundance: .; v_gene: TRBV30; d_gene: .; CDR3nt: TGTGCCTGGAGTGCTTCTCGACAGTCCTCTGTCACACGACCCCAGTACTTC; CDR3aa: CAWSASRQSSVTRPQYF
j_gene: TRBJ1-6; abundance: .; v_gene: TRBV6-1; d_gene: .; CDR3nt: TGTGCCAGCAGGACGGAGACTGATTCACCCCTCCACTTT; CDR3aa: CASRTETDSPLHF
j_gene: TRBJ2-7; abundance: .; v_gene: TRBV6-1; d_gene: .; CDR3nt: TGTGCCAGCAGTGAATTCGAAGGGGGCTACGAGCAGTACTTC; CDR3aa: CASSEFEGGYEQYF
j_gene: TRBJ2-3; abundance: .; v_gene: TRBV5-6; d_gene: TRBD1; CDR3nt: TGTGCCAGCAGCGCGCTCCGGGACAGGGCCACAGATACGCAGTATTTT; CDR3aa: CASSALRDRATDTQYF
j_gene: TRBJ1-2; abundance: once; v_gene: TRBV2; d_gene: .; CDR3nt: TGTGCCAGCAGTGATCAAGGGAGGCACTATGGCTACACCTTC; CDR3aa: CASSDQGRHYGYTF
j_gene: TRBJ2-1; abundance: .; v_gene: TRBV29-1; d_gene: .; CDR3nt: TGCAGCGTTCTCAACTTAAATGAGCAGTTCTTC; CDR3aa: CSVLNLNEQFF
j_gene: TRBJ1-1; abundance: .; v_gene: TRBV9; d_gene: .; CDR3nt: TGTGCCAGCAGCAAAACAAGTGGGGGGACTGAAGCTTTCTTT; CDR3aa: CASSKTSGGTEAFF
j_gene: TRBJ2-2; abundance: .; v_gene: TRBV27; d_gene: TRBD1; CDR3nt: TGTGCCAGCAGCGGACAGGCGAGCACCGGGGAGCTGTTTTTT; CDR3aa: CASSGQASTGELFF
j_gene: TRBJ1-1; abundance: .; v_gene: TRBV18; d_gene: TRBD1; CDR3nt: TGTGCCAGCTCACCTATCAGGACAGGAGCTAACACTGAAGCTTTCTTT; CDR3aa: CASSPIRTGANTEAFF
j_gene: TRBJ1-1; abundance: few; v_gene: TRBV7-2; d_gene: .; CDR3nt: TGTGCCAGCAGCTGGGGGGGGGACACTGAAGCTTTCTTT; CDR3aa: CASSWGGDTEAFF
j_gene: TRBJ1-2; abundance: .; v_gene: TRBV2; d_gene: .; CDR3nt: TGTGCCTACGGGGAGACCCCCCGAGTTGGCTACACCTTC; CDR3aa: CAYGETPRVGYTF
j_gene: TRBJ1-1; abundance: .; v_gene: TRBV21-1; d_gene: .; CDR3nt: TGTGCCAGCAGCCACATACGGGACAGGGAGGAAACTGAAGCTTTCTTT; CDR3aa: CASSHIRDREETEAFF